The 15 T cell receptor beta chains listed next were all sequenced from one sample in a study of cytomegalovirus exposure and HLA in healthy donors. The primer mix had 60 Vbeta and 13 Jbeta primers. The assay was immunoSEQ multiplex PCR, and TCRdb's table has in-frame clones only and misses some. The sample records approximately 94,000 clones, approximately 80% being singletons. What was sequenced was PBMCs. The receptors here all came from a man between 25 and 39 years old in good health and CMV-seropositive.

This clone has a handful of counts. The chain recombines TRBV6-6 with TRBJ1-1; D remains ambiguous. The CDR3 covers 11 residues. V was pared by 6 bases and J by 6 bases, with 8 bases between. The germline CDR1 and CDR2 sequences are MNHNY and SVGAGI (reference sequence). The CDR3 region is CASRSGAEAFF. CDR3 DNA sequence: TGTGCCAGCAGGTCGGGAGCTGAAGCTTTCTTT.

V gene TRBV7-6 combines with J gene TRBJ2-1; 8 bases align to TRBD2. Looked up from germline, CDR1 is SGHVS and CDR2 is FNYEAQ. CDR3 length equals 15 residues. Trimming took 5 bases from V and 1 from J; bases not matched to a gene: 4. The CDR3 DNA sequence: TGTGCCAGCAGCCCCAGCGGGGGTTCCTACAATGAGCAGTTCTTC. Its translation: CASSPSGGSYNEQFF.

The V gene is TRBV4-2, the J gene TRBJ2-7, with D perhaps TRBD2 (6 bases). Per germline, CDR1 LGHNA and CDR2 YNFKEQ. The CDR3 runs 14 residues. With 4 bases removed from V and 1 base from J, the gap between germline ends came to 11 bases. The CDR3 here is CASSPGDGSYEQYF. The CDR3 nucleotides are TGTGCCAGCAGCCCGGGGGACGGTTCCTACGAGCAGTACTTC.

V and J are TRBV5-4 and TRBJ1-2; no clear D gene. V lost 4 bases and J 4 bases, leaving 11 bases between the germline ends. CDR3 size: 13 residues. From germline, CDR1 is SGHNT and CDR2 YYREEE (reference sequence). CDR3 coding DNA: TGTGCCAGCAGCCTGCGGGGATCCTATGGCTACACCTTC. This translates into CASSLRGSYGYTF. Looking up the rest from reference TRBV5-4 and TRBJ1-2 gives the full variable domain: ETGVTQSPTHLIKTRGQQVTLRCSSQSGHNTVSWYQQALGQGPQFIFQYYREEENGRGNFPPRFSGLQFPNYSSELNVNALELDDSALYLCASSLRGSYGYTFGSGTRLTVV.

This clone was recorded a few times. The chain carries TRBV2 and TRBJ2-6; TRBD1 aligns across 10 bases. Germline V gene data show CDR1 as SNHLY and CDR2 as FYNNEI. The trim removed 3 bases at V and 3 bases at J, leaving 5 bases unmatched. This CDR3 contains 17 residues. The CDR3 DNA is TGTGCCAGCAGTGACGGGACAGGGGCTGGTGGGGCCAACGTCCTGACTTTC. Encoded protein: CASSDGTGAGGANVLTF.

The chain employs TRBV19 and TRBJ2-7, with TRBD2 matching over 7 bases. V shed 2 bases and J 7 bases; nucleotides not matched to a gene: 8. The CDR3 length is 14 residues. Germline V lookup: CDR1 LNHDA, CDR2 SQIVND (reference sequence). The CDR3 sequence: CASSIKPTAGEQYF. CDR3 sequence (DNA): TGTGCCAGTAGTATAAAGCCGACAGCGGGGGAGCAGTACTTC. The full variable domain, in which reference TRBV19 and TRBJ2-7 provide the parts outside the CDR3, is DGGITQSPKYLFRKEGQNVTLSCEQNLNHDAMYWYRQDPGQGLRLIYYSQIVNDFQKGDIAEGYSVSREKKESFPLTVTSAQKNPTAFYLCASSIKPTAGEQYFGPGTRLTVT.

This clone was counted a few times. This chain links TRBV28 with TRBJ1-1; TRBD1 matches at 9 bases. This CDR3 has 14 amino acids. In germline, CDR1 is MDHEN, CDR2 SYDVKM. V shed 8 bases, J shed 7 bases, and the junction held 11 bases outside the gene matches. The CDR3 is CASLSAGTGIEAFF. In DNA form, the CDR3 reads TGTGCCAGCCTATCGGCCGGGACAGGGATTGAAGCTTTCTTT.

V is TRBV13 and J is TRBJ2-6, with D possibly being TRBD1 (6 bases). The germline CDR1 and CDR2 sequences are PRHDT and FYEKMQ (reference sequence). This CDR3 region has 19 residues. Trimming shortened V by 7 bases and J by 5 bases, and 27 bases separated the two germline ends. The CDR3, as DNA: TGTGCCAGCACTTCCTCCCGACCGGGACAACACCACTGGGCCAACGTCCTGACTTTC. Translation: CASTSSRPGQHHWANVLTF.

The chain recombines TRBV6-1 with TRBJ2-1; D is possibly TRBD2 (5 bases). The CDR3 runs to 14 residues. Trimming stripped 3 bases from V and 10 bases from J, with 16 bases between. Germline CDR1 and CDR2: MNHNS and SASEGT. The DNA for the CDR3 is TGTGCCAGCAGTGAGATTAGCGAAGCTAGAGAGCAGTTCTTC. It is translated as CASSEISEAREQFF.

Comment on this clone: This sample also contains other DNA sequences that code for the same CDR3. The chain couples TRBV7-9 to TRBJ1-1; 9 bases are shared with TRBD1. Germline CDR1 and CDR2: SEHNR and FQNEAQ (reference sequence). J lost 1 base, V lost 5 bases, and 5 bases had no gene match. CDR3 length equals 15 residues. The DNA of the CDR3 is TGTGCCAGCAGCCTAAGACAGGGGGGGAACACTGAAGCTTTCTTT. Translating gives CASSLRQGGNTEAFF.

The chain combines TRBV28 with TRBJ2-4; no definite D call. Germline values: CDR1 MDHEN, CDR2 SYDVKM. V was cut by 6 bases and J by 0 bases, with 6 bases left in between. CDR3 size: 13 residues. CDR3 nucleotide sequence: TGTGCCAGCAGAGAGATAGCCAAAAACATTCAGTACTTC. This codes for CASREIAKNIQYF.

V is TRBV7-2 and J is TRBJ2-7; D is perhaps TRBD2 (5 bases). Germline V gene data show CDR1 as SGHTA and CDR2 as FQGNSA. The CDR3 has 14 amino acids. V shed 8 bases and J shed 3 bases, with 17 bases lying between them. The CDR3 protein is CASRIGVGSYEQYF. The DNA for the CDR3 is TGTGCCAGCCGGATCGGGGTGGGGAGCTACGAGCAGTACTTC.

The V gene is TRBV15, the J gene TRBJ1-4; D is uncertain. This CDR3 has 15 amino acids. Germline CDR1 and CDR2: LNHNV and YYDKDF (reference sequence). Trimming pared 0 bases from V and 8 bases from J, leaving 13 bases between. CDR3 DNA: TGTGCCACCAGCAGAGAAGCAGTTCGCAGGGAAAAACTGTTTTTT. This encodes CATSREAVRREKLFF. Full variable domain (rest looked up from reference TRBV15 and TRBJ1-4): DAMVIQNPRYQVTQFGKPVTLSCSQTLNHNVMYWYQQKSSQAPKLLFHYYDKDFNNEADTPDNFQSRRPNTSFCFLDIRSPGLGDTAMYLCATSREAVRREKLFFGSGTQLSVL.

The chain is built from TRBV9 and TRBJ2-1; D gene ambiguous. V was pared by 3 bases and J by 9 bases, with 16 bases between. Germline CDR1 and CDR2: SGDLS and YYNGEE. The CDR3 contains 14 residues. The CDR3 sequence: CASSGRLQLPEQFF. The DNA of the CDR3 is TGTGCCAGCAGCGGGCGCCTACAGTTACCTGAGCAGTTCTTC.

This clone appeared a few times. V and J are TRBV28 and TRBJ1-1, with no clear D. Germline V gene sequence: CDR1 MDHEN, CDR2 SYDVKM. V was trimmed by 3 bases and J by 0 bases, leaving 5 bases between them. CDR3 size: 13 residues. The CDR3 sequence: CASSFSLNTEAFF. The CDR3 DNA reads TGTGCCAGCAGTTTTTCCTTGAACACTGAAGCTTTCTTT.